The 23 T cell receptor beta chains below all came from one sample that was sequenced in a study of T cell responses to AZD1222 COVID-19 vaccine. Here immunoSEQ multiplex PCR was the method, and the copy in TCRdb shows in-frame clones only, minus some. The sample has 140,000 to 150,000 clones, about 90% seen once. The material sequenced was peripheral blood, taken on day 0 of AZD1222 vaccination. The origin of the receptors is an adult in good health.

The genes are TRBV30 and TRBJ1-3, with D uncertain. Looked up from germline, CDR1 is GTSNPN and CDR2 is SVGIG (reference sequence). V shed 2 bases and J shed 1 base, with 6 bases lying between them. This CDR3 has 13 amino acids. DNA of the CDR3: TGTGCCTGGAGTACTTGGTCTGGAAACACCATATATTTT. Protein product: CAWSTWSGNTIYF.

The chain has TRBV19 and TRBJ2-1; D perhaps matches TRBD2 (6 bases). Per the germline V gene, CDR1 is LNHDA and CDR2 is SQIVND (reference sequence). This CDR3 has 16 amino acids. Trimming shortened V by 4 bases and J by 5 bases, and 18 bases separated the two germline ends. CDR3 bases: TGTGCCAGTAGTAAACCCCAGGGACTGGGAAACAATGAGCAGTTCTTC. As protein: CASSKPQGLGNNEQFF.

This chain connects TRBV27 to TRBJ1-4; tentatively, D is TRBD1 (6 bases). The CDR3 is 18 amino acids. Trimming pared 3 bases from V and 2 bases from J, leaving 19 bases between. Germline V CDR1 and CDR2: MNHEY, SMNVEV (reference sequence). CDR3 nucleotide sequence: TGTGCCAGCAGTTTCCGGGGCCAGGGGCGTCCCACTAATGAAAAACTGTTTTTT. It specifies CASSFRGQGRPTNEKLFF.

The rearrangement links TRBV10-1 to TRBJ1-2; TRBD1 aligns across 9 bases. The J segment lost 6 bases and the V segment lost 7 bases, leaving 9 bases of the junction unmatched. This CDR3 comprises 14 residues. Germline CDR1 is WNHNN and CDR2 is SYGVQD (reference sequence). CDR3 loop: CASIGGRDRDGYTF. The CDR3 region has the DNA TGCGCCAGCATCGGGGGGAGGGACAGGGATGGCTACACCTTC.

This clone was detected once. CDR3: CASKASGIPTDTQYF. In DNA form, the CDR3 reads TGCGCCAGCAAGGCTAGCGGGATACCCACAGATACGCAGTATTTT. The rearrangement links TRBV5-1 to TRBJ2-3; 9 positions match TRBD2. The CDR3 contains 15 residues. Germline V gene data show CDR1 as SGHRS and CDR2 as YFSETQ. V dropped 6 bases and J dropped 2; count of bases not matched to a gene: 7.

This rearrangement joins TRBV10-3 to TRBJ2-7, with unresolved D. V gave up 3 bases and J gave up 3 bases, with 9 bases separating them. Germline loops: CDR1 ENHRY, CDR2 SYGVKD. There are 13 residues in the CDR3. The DNA for the CDR3 is TGTGCCATCAGTGACCTACCAGACTACGAGCAGTACTTC. Its protein product is CAISDLPDYEQYF.

The rearrangement links TRBV7-9 to TRBJ1-6; D gene uncertain. Deletions cut 0 bases from V and 10 bases from J, with 7 bases between. The CDR3 is made up of 13 amino acids. CDR1 is SEHNR and CDR2 is FQNEAQ in the germline V gene (reference sequence). CDR3 residues: CASSLAEGSPLHF. The DNA for the CDR3 is TGTGCCAGCAGCTTAGCTGAGGGCTCACCCCTCCACTTT.

In its sample, this clone ranks as medium-sized. The chain is built from TRBV30 and TRBJ1-2; the D gene is possibly TRBD1 (6 bases). The length of the CDR3 is 13 residues. Germline V gene lookup returns CDR1 GTSNPN and CDR2 SVGIG (reference sequence). The V end lost 3 bases, the J end lost 3 bases, and 11 bases lay between the germline ends. The DNA for the CDR3 is TGTGCCTGGAGCCCGAGGGGGTACTATGGCTACACCTTC. Its translation: CAWSPRGYYGYTF.

This chain joins TRBV7-6 and TRBJ2-1; 10 nucleotides line up with TRBD2. With 2 bases clipped from V and 0 bases from J, the junction kept 7 bases outside the gene matches. This CDR3 has 18 amino acids. Per germline, CDR1 SGHVS and CDR2 FNYEAQ. The CDR3 is CASSLTLAGSHSYNEQFF. The CDR3, as DNA: TGTGCCAGCAGCTTAACACTAGCGGGATCCCACTCCTACAATGAGCAGTTCTTC.

The rearrangement links TRBV10-3 to TRBJ1-3; D is undetermined. The CDR3 sequence is 16 residues long. V lost 1 base to trimming and J lost 0 bases, with 10 bases between them. Germline V gene sequence: CDR1 ENHRY, CDR2 SYGVKD. The CDR3 is CAISELPGTSGNTIYF. The CDR3, as DNA: TGTGCCATCAGTGAGTTGCCGGGAACCTCTGGAAACACCATATATTTT.

This clone was found once. V is TRBV19 and J is TRBJ1-5; D gene ambiguous. There are 17 residues in the CDR3. Trimming pared 4 bases from V and 1 base from J, leaving 17 bases between. Germline assignment: CDR1 LNHDA and CDR2 SQIVND (reference sequence). The CDR3 spells CASSNPRGLGSNQPQHF. The CDR3 DNA reads TGTGCCAGTAGTAACCCCCGAGGGCTGGGAAGCAATCAGCCCCAGCATTTT.

V and J are TRBV5-1 and TRBJ1-4; TRBD1 is a possible D gene (5 bases). CDR3 length: 13 residues. Trimming cost V 4 bases and J 5 bases, with 9 bases left between them. In germline, CDR1 is SGHRS, CDR2 YFSETQ. The CDR3 bases are TGCGCCAGCAGCCTCCGGGGGAATGAAAAACTGTTTTTT. As protein: CASSLRGNEKLFF.

The table lists this clone with a count of one. The CDR3 DNA reads as TGTGCCAGCAGCGTAGCTCCGTTTCCGGGGGGCGAGGGTACTGAAGCTTTCTTT. Protein sequence: CASSVAPFPGGEGTEAFF. The chain employs TRBV9 and TRBJ1-1; D perhaps matches TRBD1 (6 bases). The CDR3 has 18 amino acids. Germline V gene data show CDR1 as SGDLS and CDR2 as YYNGEE. Trimming took off 0 bases at V and 5 bases at J, with 23 bases between the two ends.

The J gene is TRBJ2-2, the V gene TRBV9; a possible D gene is TRBD2 (5 bases). V was cut by 0 bases and J by 1 base, with 13 bases left in between. The CDR3 has 17 residues. Germline V lookup: CDR1 SGDLS, CDR2 YYNGEE. DNA for the CDR3: TGTGCCAGCAGCGTAGGGTTTAGCGACCAGAACACCGGGGAGCTGTTTTTT. Translating it yields CASSVGFSDQNTGELFF.

V gene TRBV28 combines with J gene TRBJ2-1; 7 bases align to TRBD1. V trimming: 7 bases; J trimming: 6 bases; junction bases outside the gene matches: 9. Germline loops: CDR1 MDHEN, CDR2 SYDVKM. The CDR3 is 14 residues long. Here the CDR3 DNA reads TGTGCCAGCACCGGACAGGTCGCCCTCAATGAGCAGTTCTTC. Translating gives CASTGQVALNEQFF.

The rearrangement joins TRBV18 to TRBJ2-2; 7 bases fit TRBD2. After removal of 2 bases from V and 0 bases from J, the junction contained 0 bases not matched to a gene. This CDR3 has 15 amino acids. The germline V gene encodes CDR1 KGHSH and CDR2 LQKENI. The CDR3 loop is CASSPAGANTGELFF. Here the CDR3 DNA reads TGTGCCAGCTCACCAGCGGGGGCGAACACCGGGGAGCTGTTTTTT.

Comment on this clone: Germline and junction disagree at one end, which may indicate a read error. V gene TRBV7-2 combines with J gene TRBJ1-5; TRBD1 aligns across 9 bases. The CDR3 runs 16 residues. Looked up from germline, CDR1 is SGHTA and CDR2 is FQGNSA. The CDR3 sequence is CASSIAGTGINQPQHF. In nucleotides, the CDR3 is TGTGCCAGCAGCATAGCCGGGACAGGGATAAATCAGCCCCAGCATTTT.

CDR3 sequence (DNA): TGTGCCAGCAGTTTATCGCGGCCCGGGGCCGGGGGTCAGCCCCAGCATTTT. Translating gives CASSLSRPGAGGQPQHF. V and J are TRBV27 and TRBJ1-5; possibly TRBD1 for D (5 bases). Germline V gene data show CDR1 as MNHEY and CDR2 as SMNVEV (reference sequence). The CDR3 has 17 amino acids. The ends were cut back, 0 bases at V and 6 bases at J, with 18 bases in the middle.

The chain joins TRBV12-3 or TRBV12-4 to TRBJ1-1; D gene unclear. The CDR3 has 13 amino acids. With 4 bases removed from V and 1 base from J, the gap between germline ends came to 7 bases. CDR3 in amino acids: CASSSTANTEAFF. The CDR3 DNA reads as TGTGCCAGCAGTTCCACAGCGAACACTGAAGCTTTCTTT.

The V call is TRBV3-1 (or the pseudogene TRBV3-2), the J call TRBJ2-3; 10 bases fit TRBD1. The V gene end was trimmed by 4 bases and the J gene end by 3 bases; junction bases not matched to a gene: 7. The CDR3 is made up of 16 amino acids. The germline CDR1 and CDR2 sequences are LGHDT and YNNKEL (reference sequence). CDR3 sequence (DNA): TGTGCCAGCAGCCGCACCCGGGACAGGGGTACAGATACGCAGTATTTT. This codes for CASSRTRDRGTDTQYF.

The chain uses TRBV4-1 and TRBJ1-4, with TRBD1 matching 11 bases. Trimming removed 4 bases from V and 2 bases from J; junction bases left unmatched: 6. The CDR3 sequence is 17 residues long. Germline CDR1 is MGHRA and CDR2 is YSYEKL. Here the CDR3 DNA reads TGCGCCAGCAGCCCAGGACAGGGGGCTCTCACTAATGAAAAACTGTTTTTT. This translates into CASSPGQGALTNEKLFF.

The chain combines TRBV11-2 with TRBJ2-7, with 9 bases that match TRBD2. Germline V lookup: CDR1 SGHAT, CDR2 FQNNGV. V lost 3 bases, J lost 4 bases, and 7 bases stayed unmatched. This CDR3 comprises 15 residues. The CDR3 protein is CASSLASGISYEQYF. In DNA, the CDR3 is TGTGCCAGCAGCTTGGCTAGCGGGATCTCTTACGAGCAGTACTTC.

This chain links TRBV28 with TRBJ1-5, with no clear D. CDR1 is MDHEN, CDR2 SYDVKM, per germline. The CDR3 extends over 15 amino acids. Trimming took 2 bases from V and 0 from J, leaving 8 bases between them. In DNA form, the CDR3 reads TGTGCCAGCAGTTTAGACAACTATAGCAATCAGCCCCAGCATTTT. It yields the protein CASSLDNYSNQPQHF.